This TCR beta chain was observed in a study of regulatory T cells in long-lasting Graves disease. On the study more broadly: Graves' patients (newly diagnosed) had been on antithyroid drugs under 3 months. Findings and caveats of the study: TRBV28, TRBJ1-2 and TRBJ2-5 were segments that persistent disease favored.

This CDR3 region has 16 residues. Trimming at V came to 5 bases and at J to 1 base, leaving 7 bases not matched to a gene. In germline, CDR1 is MNHEY, CDR2 SMNVEV (reference sequence). Time point given: newly diagnosed GD, antithyroid drugs for less than 3 months. Isolated PBMC RNA provided the starting material for the TCR library. In building TCR beta libraries, iRepertoire HTBI primers were used together with Arm-PCR of CDR3 regions. TCRdb passed the multiplex PCR reads through MiXCR, listing each CDR3 protein once. This sample has approximately 350,000 distinct CDR3 sequences, with roughly 10% found just once. In this sample, this clonotype turned up many times. Its antigen remains unidentified. The same data also went into a second study, on T cells in Graves' hyperthyroidism and ophthalmopathy. As that study records: TCR CDR3 regions were first amplified by RT-PCR with HTBI primers.

The chain joins TRBV27 to TRBJ2-2; 7 bases agree with TRBD1. Source: peripheral blood mononuclear cells (PBMCs), taken at new diagnosis, from a patient treated with antithyroid drugs. This sequence was found in a woman between 18 and 29 years old with Graves disease. CDR3 nucleotide sequence: TGTGCCAGCAGTCCCGGAGACAGGGTGAACACCGGGGAGCTGTTTTTT. Protein: CASSPGDRVNTGELFF.